This T cell receptor (beta chain) was found in a study of graft-versus-host responses after intestinal transplantation. Study-level information: Each patient got anti-thymocyte globulin induction, then tacrolimus and steroids for three to four years. Points from the study as a whole: Circulating GvH clone levels at their peak were associated with HvG declines (early post-transplant). GvH clones were identified in recipient marrow, with some first appearing in ileum or blood. Allograft graft-versus-host to host-versus-graft clonal ratios ran high in patients with graft-donor T cell macrochimerism.

About this clone itself: The target antigen is unknown.

Trimming removed 6 bases from V and 6 bases from J; junction bases left unmatched: 10. The CDR3 runs to 14 residues. Germline V lookup: CDR1 MNHEY, CDR2 SMNVEV (reference sequence). Libraries were prepared by immunoSEQ multiplex PCR; TCRdb keeps only in-frame clonotypes and omits some of them. The repertoire holds about 18,000 clones, with more than 80% as singletons. The chain links TRBV27 to TRBJ2-7; 8 bases match TRBD1. This sequence originates from a human patient who received an intestinal transplant, so some T cells may come from the graft donor. Source: PBMCs, taken 350 to 400 days after transplant. The CDR3 DNA reads TGTGCCAGCAGGATCTCAGGGGGCTTAATCGAGCAGTACTTC. Residues: CASRISGGLIEQYF.